This T cell receptor (beta chain) was retrieved from a study of shared clonotypes between healthy human individuals. Study background: Per donor, CD8 memory used one plate, CD8 naive used two, CD4 memory used three and CD4 naive used three.

Whole-study results and caveats: Larger estimated richness was generally recorded for naive subsets relative to memory subsets. Clonotype sharing across a few donors was observed for about 5.2% of naive CD4 clonotypes.

Points on this clone: What it binds is unknown.

Evenly divided among several immunoSEQ plates was the genomic DNA of each subset. Measured with immunoSEQ multiplex PCR; TCRdb has only the in-frame clones, and not every one. The sample lists about a million clones, approximately 72% occurring once. The CDR3 has 16 residues. Trimming took 4 bases from V and 1 from J, leaving 14 bases between them. Germline V lookup: CDR1 SGHRS, CDR2 YFSETQ. The clonotype originates from a man aged 18 to 30 in good health. The chain couples TRBV5-1 to TRBJ2-2; D perhaps matches TRBD2 (5 bases). The sample comprised memory CD4+ T cells sorted from blood. The subset was: CD45RA-negative fraction. The CDR3 here is CASSNLGRGNTGELFF. DNA for the CDR3: TGCGCCAGCAGCAACCTTGGACGGGGGAACACCGGGGAGCTGTTTTTT.